This T cell receptor (beta chain) was sequenced for a study of beta chain features in type 1 diabetes (dated by TCRdb to between 2017 and 2018). Regarding the research as a whole: Patients and healthy donors did not differ in mean age, gender distribution, total cell number or subset yield. Whereas all 28 donors provided naive and central memory subsets, regulatory and stem cell-like memory subsets were isolated from just 8 patients and roughly 8 healthy donors. In the study, recently diagnosed type 1 diabetes patients and matched healthy donors were compared on the TCRB repertoires of their sorted circulating CD4+ T cell subsets. A total of 90 million to 140 million sorted cells were examined across all samples, and RNA yield correlated strongly with the number of cells per subset.

What the authors observed across the whole study: Naive, central memory and regulatory TCRB repertoires appeared to be more similar among patients than among healthy donors. PCR might favor shorter templates, but patient and control samples were amplified and corrected together, so any skew would affect both groups equally. Type 1 diabetes patients showed a moderate but significant shortening of TCRB CDR3 length in all four CD4+ subsets. Because the HLA sub-analyses included only small numbers of individuals, any influence of HLA type on TCRB rearrangement was left unresolved. Because cDNA rather than genomic DNA was sequenced, highly expressing activated cells could have been over-represented, although no difference in activation and CD3 levels was found between groups. At VDJ recombination sites, patients with type 1 diabetes made fewer insertions and deleted more nucleotides, a pattern implying thymic rearrangement abnormalities.

This clone appeared a few times. It lacks a known antigen. Within one base of it there is no much larger clone, and no base qualities were kept. Including the terminal cysteine and phenylalanine, the CDR3 comprises 15 residues. Only CDR3 DNA remains: 45 bases, in frame from the first base. From a lookup of the germline V gene, CDR1 and CDR2 are SGHDN and FVKESK. The V and J ends are trimmed by 0 bases and 4 bases, leaving 11 bases between them. Each donor gave one peripheral blood draw, averaging around 120 mL, which was collected into heparinised tubes. Naive, central memory, regulatory and stem cell-like memory CD4+ T cells were sorted on a BD FACSAria II using a panel including CD45RO, CCR7, CD25, CD127, CD95 and CD27. All sorted populations exceeded 98% purity. PBMCs were separated immediately by Lymphoprep density gradient centrifugation and were stained directly, without being cultured. So that batch effects would be minimized, each experiment stained and sorted samples in pairs, pairing one healthy donor with one patient.

All of the isolated RNA was reverse transcribed with the High Capacity cDNA Reverse Transcription Kit, so expressed TCRB transcripts were sequenced. Deep immunoSEQ sequencing was performed on naive, central memory and regulatory T cell samples, with an average of around 3.4 million total reads per sample. Sorted cells were lysed in RLT buffer, and RNA was extracted using DNase-treated RNeasy Micro or Mini kits according to cell number. To prevent cross-contamination, each cell subset was processed individually, whereas patient and healthy donor samples were processed jointly. The immunoSEQ multiplex PCR was used to amplify TCRB sequences from cDNA, yielding 87-bp fragments that span the CDR3 region. The amplicons were sequenced using the Illumina HiSeq platform. On the authors' methods: Synthetic template baselines were used to correct PCR bias computationally, reads within Hamming distance 2 were collapsed together, and singletons that could not be merged were discarded. Reads were aligned to IMGT to assign V, D and J genes, CDR3 length, and insertions or deletions at six rearrangement sites. Clonotype counts were normalized to sorted cell number within each subset before computing true diversity and Gini coefficients with the tcR R package. The overlap coefficient, calculated on TCRB nucleotide sequences, was used to measure repertoire sharing. As a proxy for the pre-selection repertoire, out-of-frame TCRB sequences from naive cells were analyzed. TCRdb's version of the immuneACCESS table is confined to in-frame rearrangements and falls short of the full clone set. An unresolved V gene accounts for under half of the shortfall where checked; the remainder is of unknown origin. Clone size and V and J calls were adopted from that table, with D and trimming inferred from the DNA. In all, the sample holds roughly 400,000 clones, and about 15% of those were seen once. The ten largest account for 0.035% to 0.04% of the sample.

The sequence was collected from a man younger than 45 in good health. The chain was built from TRBV14 and TRBJ2-3; a tentative D call is TRBD2 (6 bases match). The sequenced sample consisted of naive CD4+ T cells from blood. The cell subset or site label, as the study defines it: true naive CD4+ T cells. The DNA reads as follows: TGTGCCAGCAGCCAAGATCTAGCGAGCTCAGATACGCAGTATTTT. Translation gives CASSQDLASSDTQYF.